The 27 T cell receptor beta chains below all came from one sample that was sequenced in a study of cytomegalovirus exposure and HLA in healthy donors. Primers: 60 Vbeta forward and 13 Jbeta reverse. Produced via immunoSEQ multiplex PCR; TCRdb's table is partial and in-frame only. The sample holds about 110,000 clones; roughly 70% are singletons and the top ten take under 13%. Sequencing used PBMCs. The receptor source for this set is a middle-aged man in good health and CMV-seropositive.

The chain recombines TRBV1 with TRBJ2-1; the table's D call, TRBD2, was not checked against the DNA. TRBV1 is classified as a pseudogene. The CDR3 covers 13 residues. CDR3 region: CTSSRLERDEQFF. CDR3 DNA: TGCACCAGCAGCCGCCTTGAACGAGATGAGCAGTTCTTC.

V and J are TRBV7-2 and TRBJ2-7; D perhaps matches TRBD1 (7 bases). The CDR3 contains 18 residues. The germline CDR1 and CDR2 sequences are SGHTA and FQGNSA. V lost 3 bases and J lost 2, with 23 bases in between. The chain's CDR3 is CASSFGQGGWTSPYEQYF. In DNA, the CDR3 is TGTGCCAGCAGCTTCGGCCAGGGGGGCTGGACCTCACCCTACGAGCAGTACTTC.

This clone appeared once. This chain joins TRBV7-6 and TRBJ2-3; TRBD2 agrees at 8 bases. The germline V gene has CDR1 SGHVS and CDR2 FNYEAQ. This CDR3 has 16 amino acids. Unmatched junction bases numbered 7, after V lost 5 bases and J lost 0 bases. The CDR3 loop is CASSGPGLVSTDTQYF. The CDR3 DNA reads TGTGCCAGCAGCGGACCGGGACTAGTTAGCACAGATACGCAGTATTTT.

The chain is built from TRBV9 and TRBJ1-2; perhaps TRBD1 as D (5 bases). CDR1 is SGDLS, CDR2 YYNGEE, per germline. Trimming took 3 bases from V and 6 from J, leaving 9 bases between them. There are 12 residues in the CDR3. The chain's CDR3 is CASSGTGDGYTF. In DNA, the CDR3 is TGTGCCAGCAGCGGAACAGGAGATGGCTACACCTTC.

This chain uses TRBV27 with TRBJ2-2; 8 positions match TRBD1. The ends lost 1 base at V and 9 bases at J; junction bases unmatched: 13. The CDR3 length is 17 residues. From germline, CDR1 is MNHEY and CDR2 SMNVEV (reference sequence). The CDR3 protein is CASSLFPPRGRDRELFF. The CDR3 DNA is TGTGCCAGCAGTTTATTCCCCCCCAGGGGGCGCGATCGGGAGCTGTTTTTT.

The V call is TRBV7-3, the J call TRBJ1-1; D is uncertain. Looked up from germline, CDR1 is SGHTA and CDR2 is FQGTGA. The CDR3 runs 12 residues. V was pared by 5 bases and J by 7 bases, with 11 bases between. The DNA of the CDR3 is TGTGCCAGCAGCCTTTCTCGGGTTGAAGCTTTCTTT. As protein: CASSLSRVEAFF.

The chain couples TRBV29-1 to TRBJ2-5; no firm D call. CDR3 length equals 11 residues. The ends were cut back, 1 base at V and 7 bases at J, with 7 bases in the middle. The germline CDR1 and CDR2 sequences are SQVTM and ANQGSEA. Here the CDR3 DNA reads TGCAGCGTTGAAGCCCGCGGGACCCAGTACTTC. Translating gives CSVEARGTQYF.

The CDR3 sequence is CASSQGLDSWEYGYTF. The CDR3 DNA reads as TGTGCCAGCAGCCAAGGATTGGACAGCTGGGAGTATGGCTACACCTTC. V gene TRBV4-2 combines with J gene TRBJ1-2, with D maybe TRBD1 (6 bases). The germline gives CDR1 LGHNA, CDR2 YNFKEQ. The CDR3 is made up of 16 amino acids. Trimming took 1 base from V and 5 from J, leaving 17 bases between them.

This clone was observed a few times. The chain is built from TRBV30 and TRBJ2-1, with 11 nucleotides matching TRBD2. CDR3 length equals 15 residues. Losses at the gene ends were 3 bases for V and 8 bases for J; bases not matched to a gene: 9. From germline, CDR1 is GTSNPN and CDR2 SVGIG (reference sequence). CDR3 coding DNA: TGTGCCTGGAGCGACCTAGCGGGAGGCGTTGATGAGCAGTTCTTC. This sequence encodes CAWSDLAGGVDEQFF.

This rearrangement joins TRBV30 to TRBJ1-1; weak D call: TRBD1 (5 bases). The germline V and J ends were trimmed by 4 bases and 11 bases, with 14 bases remaining between them. The CDR3 length is 11 residues. The germline V gene encodes CDR1 GTSNPN and CDR2 SVGIG (reference sequence). The CDR3 DNA reads as TGTGCCTGGATAAGGGCTGGGGGGGCTTTCTTT. Translated, it gives CAWIRAGGAFF.

This chain joins TRBV5-6 and TRBJ2-2; TRBD1 matches 8 bases. Germline assignment: CDR1 SGHDT and CDR2 YYEEEE. The CDR3 totals 15 residues. With 3 bases clipped from V and 1 base from J, the junction kept 2 bases outside the gene matches. The CDR3 DNA reads as TGTGCCAGCAGCTCGGGACAGGAGAACACCGGGGAGCTGTTTTTT. Translation gives CASSSGQENTGELFF.

V is TRBV5-6 and J is TRBJ1-5, with 10 nucleotides matching TRBD1. V lost 4 bases and J lost 4; bases outside the gene matches: 8. CDR3 length: 16 amino acids. The V gene's germline CDR1 is SGHDT and CDR2 YYEEEE. The CDR3 DNA follows: TGTGCCAGCAGCGGGTCGACAGGGGGCCTAAATCAGCCCCAGCATTTT. It is translated as CASSGSTGGLNQPQHF.

The CDR3 protein is CAWGTGQGAVEQYF. For the CDR3, the DNA is TGTGCCTGGGGAACGGGACAGGGGGCCGTCGAGCAGTACTTC. The chain recombines TRBV30 with TRBJ2-7, with 12 bases lining up with TRBD1. Germline CDR1 GTSNPN, CDR2 SVGIG (reference sequence). The length of the CDR3 is 14 residues. Trimming removed 5 bases from V and 6 bases from J; junction bases left unmatched: 8.

The chain joins TRBV25-1 to TRBJ2-7; no clear D gene. Germline CDR1 reads MGHDK; CDR2 reads SYGVNS. The CDR3 has 17 residues. The ends were cut back, 5 bases at V and 0 bases at J, with 20 bases in the middle. For the CDR3, the DNA is TGTGCCAGCAGTAAAGATGGTCACGAGTTCCGCTCCTACGAGCAGTACTTC. It codes for CASSKDGHEFRSYEQYF.

The CDR3, as DNA: TGTGCCAGCAGCTTTGGGGGGGACCCTGAAGGGCAGTTCTTC. Protein product: CASSFGGDPEGQFF. The V call is TRBV5-4, the J call TRBJ2-1; 7 bases are a match to TRBD2. The CDR3 spans 14 residues. Unmatched junction bases numbered 11, after V lost 2 bases and J lost 12 bases. Germline V gene lookup returns CDR1 SGHNT and CDR2 YYREEE (reference sequence).

J is TRBJ1-2 and V is TRBV5-1; a possible D gene is TRBD1 (6 bases). V was shortened by 5 bases and J by 7 bases, with 18 bases between the two germline ends. Germline-derived CDR1 and CDR2 are SGHRS and YFSETQ. CDR3 length: 14 amino acids. The CDR3 DNA follows: TGCGCCAGCAGGACGTTACAGGGTCCTTCTGGCTACACCTTC. Its protein product is CASRTLQGPSGYTF.

This chain uses TRBV11-2 with TRBJ1-2; 7 nucleotides align to TRBD1. This CDR3 comprises 14 residues. CDR1 is SGHAT, CDR2 FQNNGV, per germline. Trimming removed 6 bases from V and 4 bases from J; junction bases left unmatched: 8. In DNA form, the CDR3 reads TGTGCCAGCAGGCCGGTGACAGGGTCCTATGGCTACACCTTC. This translates into CASRPVTGSYGYTF.

The V gene is TRBV19, the J gene TRBJ1-1; tentatively, D is TRBD1 (6 bases). The CDR3 extends over 13 amino acids. CDR1 is LNHDA, CDR2 SQIVND, per germline (reference sequence). The germline V and J ends were trimmed by 7 bases and 3 bases, with 12 bases remaining between them. The DNA of the CDR3 is TGTGCCAGTAAGAGCGGACAGTACACTGAAGCTTTCTTT. This gives the protein CASKSGQYTEAFF.

The chain combines TRBV6-6 with TRBJ2-2, with 10 positions matching TRBD2. Germline CDR1 is MNHNY and CDR2 is SVGAGI (reference sequence). With 10 bases clipped from V and 9 bases from J, the junction kept 5 bases outside the gene matches. CDR3 length: 12 residues. The CDR3 region is CATRTSGWELFF. CDR3 bases: TGTGCCACGAGGACTAGCGGTTGGGAGCTGTTTTTT.

The DNA for the CDR3 is TGTGCCAGCAGTTACTCTGGCGGGGGCGGGTATGGCTACACCTTC. Translation gives CASSYSGGGGYGYTF. The J gene is TRBJ1-2, the V gene TRBV6-5, with D tentatively TRBD1 (6 bases). V was cut by 0 bases and J by 5 bases, with 13 bases left in between. Germline loops: CDR1 MNHEY, CDR2 SVGAGI. CDR3 length: 15 amino acids.

This clone was observed once. The chain employs TRBV2 and TRBJ2-5; D call uncertain. This CDR3 region has 13 residues. CDR1 and CDR2 (germline): SNHLY, FYNNEI. Trimming removed 3 bases from V and 0 bases from J, with 5 bases in between. The CDR3 DNA follows: TGTGCCAGCAGTGACGACTACCAAGAGACCCAGTACTTC. Translated, it gives CASSDDYQETQYF.

The genes are TRBV11-2 and TRBJ2-7; TRBD2 matches 9 bases. The V gene's germline CDR1 is SGHAT and CDR2 FQNNGV. The CDR3 has 16 residues. Trimming at V came to 5 bases and at J to 5 bases, leaving 13 bases not matched to a gene. DNA for the CDR3: TGTGCCAGCAGCGCGAGGGCGGCTAGCGGGATTGACGAGCAGTACTTC. Translating gives CASSARAASGIDEQYF.

J is TRBJ2-3 and V is TRBV27; 7 bases fit TRBD1. The junction had 6 bases not matched to a gene; V was cut back by 0 bases and J by 6 bases. This CDR3 is built from 15 residues. Germline V gives CDR1 MNHEY, CDR2 SMNVEV (reference sequence). The CDR3 spells CASSLSVQGQDTQYF. Here the CDR3 DNA reads TGTGCCAGCAGTTTATCGGTACAGGGGCAGGATACGCAGTATTTT.

V is TRBV4-1 and J is TRBJ2-3; 8 bases are a match to TRBD2. Germline assignment: CDR1 MGHRA and CDR2 YSYEKL. J was trimmed by 3 bases and V by 1 base; bases with no gene match: 0. CDR3 length equals 14 residues. The CDR3 DNA follows: TGCGCCAGCAGCCAAGCGGGAGGGACAGATACGCAGTATTTT. Protein sequence: CASSQAGGTDTQYF.

J is TRBJ1-1 and V is TRBV5-1; D gene unclear. This CDR3 comprises 8 residues. Germline V gene sequence: CDR1 SGHRS, CDR2 YFSETQ. V dropped 7 bases and J dropped 13 bases, with 8 bases sitting between them. CDR3 coding DNA: TGCGCCAGCCCACCGGGTTTCTTT. Protein sequence: CASPPGFF.

The V gene is TRBV9, the J gene TRBJ2-3; D remains ambiguous. The CDR3 length is 10 residues. Germline V gene data show CDR1 as SGDLS and CDR2 as YYNGEE. V gave up 7 bases and J gave up 6 bases, with 6 bases separating them. The CDR3 protein is CASGQDTQYF. Here the CDR3 DNA reads TGTGCCAGCGGCCAGGATACGCAGTATTTT.

V usage is TRBV7-9 and J usage is TRBJ1-5, with TRBD1 matching 8 bases. V lost 1 base to trimming and J lost 4 bases; unmatched junction nucleotides: 3. CDR1 and CDR2 from the germline V gene are SEHNR and FQNEAQ (reference sequence). The CDR3 contains 15 residues. The CDR3 bases are TGTGCCAGCAGCTTAGATACAGGGGGTAATCAGCCCCAGCATTTT. It specifies CASSLDTGGNQPQHF.